A single sample is the source of the 30 T cell receptor beta chains below, sequenced in a study of tumor-infiltrating lymphocytes in primary liver carcinoma. The roughly 20-34 mg bulk tissue piece was not sorted before simultaneous RNA and DNA extraction. Reverse transcription of around 0.45 ug total RNA with a constant-region primer produced TCR beta cDNA. The TCR beta library was amplified through three nested multiplex PCR rounds in a modified ARM-PCR procedure. Researchers ran the first two PCR rounds for 9 to 10 cycles each with TRBV1-TRBV30 forward primers and a C-beta reverse primer. TCRdb reprocessed the multiplex PCR reads with MiXCR, giving one entry per CDR3 protein. The profile shows approximately 100,000 distinct CDR3 sequences, around two thirds of them singletons. Sequencing was carried out using liver tumor tissue from sampling region 2. Subset reported: tumor region T2, inferior pole. Receptors were obtained from a woman aged 55-69 years with primary liver carcinoma and hepatitis B virus infection.

A note on this clonotype: The junction departs from the called germline gene at one end, perhaps through a read error. The chain is built from TRBV11-2 and TRBJ2-5, with 9 bases identical to TRBD2. CDR1 SGHAT and CDR2 FQNNGV come from the germline V gene. The CDR3 length is 16 residues. CDR3: CASSYTRGSGGETQYF. DNA of the CDR3: TGTGCCAGCAGCTACACCCGTGGTAGCGGGGGAGAGACCCAATACTTC.

The chain joins TRBV11-2 to TRBJ1-2; D unclear. CDR1 is SGHAT and CDR2 is FQNNGV in the germline V gene. V was clipped by 5 bases and J by 5 bases, with 24 bases between them. This CDR3 comprises 17 residues. In DNA, the CDR3 is TGTGCCAGCAGCCCAGTTCGGTGTGCGGGAGGAAAGTATGGCTACACCTTC. This encodes CASSPVRCAGGKYGYTF.

This clonotype appeared a few times. The rearrangement joins TRBV29-1 to TRBJ2-1, with TRBD2 identical over 11 bases. This CDR3 has 15 amino acids. The V and J ends lost 2 bases and 5 bases, in that order; junction bases with no gene match: 5. The germline V gene encodes CDR1 SQVTM and CDR2 ANQGSEA. The CDR3 nucleotides are TGCAGCGTTGAACGTCTAGCGGGAGGAAACAATGAGCAGTTCTTC. This encodes CSVERLAGGNNEQFF.

In the case of this clonotype: One end of the junction is discordant with germline, which a read error may explain. The chain has TRBV6-6 and TRBJ2-1; D not certain. The CDR3 covers 13 residues. Germline assignment: CDR1 MNHNY and CDR2 SVGAGI (reference sequence). The CDR3 here is CASSYGNVGPKSF. CDR3 DNA sequence: TGTGCCAGCAGTTACGGGAACGTTGGTCCCAAGTCCTTC.

About this clonotype itself: This may be a read error, as it is one base from a much larger clone. This chain links TRBV5-1 with TRBJ2-1; the match to TRBD2 covers 9 bases. From germline, CDR1 is SGHRS and CDR2 YFSETQ. J lost 6 bases, V lost 0 bases, and 7 bases had no gene match. The CDR3 has 16 residues. CDR3 in amino acids: CASSLDPSGRTNEQFF. CDR3 in DNA: TGCGCCAGCAGCTTGGACCCCAGCGGGAGGACCAATGAGCAGTTCTTC. Full variable domain (rest looked up from reference TRBV5-1 and TRBJ2-1): KAGVTQTPRYLIKTRGQQVTLSCSPISGHRSVSWYQQTPGQGLQFLFEYFSETQRNKGNFPGRFSGRQFSNSRSEMNVSTLELGDSALYLCASSLDPSGRTNEQFFGPGTRLTVL.

This clonotype occurred once. One junction end does not reproduce the germline sequence, and a read error may be involved. V gene TRBV4-1 combines with J gene TRBJ1-1; D gene unclear. This CDR3 has 13 amino acids. The germline CDR1 and CDR2 sequences are MGHRA and YSYEKL. CDR3 sequence reads: CASNVGLNTEASF. DNA for the CDR3: TGCGCCAGCAATGTGGGTCTGAACACTGAAGCTTCCTTT.

With regard to this clonotype: Germline and junction disagree at one end, which may indicate a read error. The chain is built from TRBV6-6 and TRBJ2-5; 8 nucleotides line up with TRBD2. From germline, CDR1 is MNHNY and CDR2 SVGAGI (reference sequence). The CDR3 consists of 17 residues. CDR3 bases: TGTGCCAGAAGCAACCCACGGACTAGCTGGACGGGAGAGACCCACTACTTC. It encodes CARSNPRTSWTGETHYF.

For this clonotype: The junction does not match germline at one end; this may be a read error. The rearrangement links TRBV29-1 to TRBJ2-1, with D possibly matching TRBD2 (5 bases). The V gene's germline CDR1 is SQVTM and CDR2 ANQGSEA. The length of the CDR3 is 14 residues. The DNA for the CDR3 is TGCAGCGGGAGGATAGAGCGACCCTACAATGAGCACTTCTTC. It is translated as CSGRIERPYNEHFF.

This clonotype was seen more than once but under ten times. This sequence may be a read error, since a much larger clone differs from it by one base. The V gene is TRBV4-1, the J gene TRBJ1-2; D remains ambiguous. Trimming removed 9 bases at V and 4 bases at J, with 24 bases between. Per germline, CDR1 MGHRA and CDR2 YSYEKL. The CDR3 covers 16 residues. The CDR3 protein is CARSRTDQDGLYGYTF. CDR3 in DNA: TGCGCCAGGAGCAGGACGGACCAAGACGGTCTCTATGGCTACACCTTC.

As to this clonotype: This may stem from a read error, because a much larger clone lies one nucleotide away. The J gene is TRBJ1-4, the V gene TRBV5-1; D is uncertain. V was shortened by 4 bases and J by 0 bases, with 7 bases between the two germline ends. Germline assignment: CDR1 SGHRS and CDR2 YFSETQ. The CDR3 covers 14 residues. The CDR3 reads CASSRVATNEKLFF. CDR3 bases: TGCGCCAGCAGCCGGGTCGCAACTAATGAAAAACTGTTTTTT.

Notes on this clonotype: An end of the junction differs from the germline gene, which may be a read error. V is TRBV11-2 and J is TRBJ2-1; D tentatively reads TRBD1 or TRBD2 (5 bases each). This CDR3 is 14 amino acids long. CDR1 and CDR2 (germline): SGHAT, FQNNGV. The CDR3 reads CASTPNGAYNEQSF. As DNA, the CDR3 is TGTGCCAGCACCCCCAACGGGGCCTACAATGAGCAGTCGTTC.

This clonotype appeared once. The junction and the germline gene differ at one end; a read error may be behind it. The rearrangement links TRBV12-3 or TRBV12-4 to TRBJ2-5; 8 bases are shared with TRBD1. This CDR3 region has 15 residues. The CDR3 loop reads CTSSPKTGAQETQYF. DNA for the CDR3: TGCACCAGCAGTCCTAAGACAGGGGCCCAAGAGACCCAGTACTTC.

A few counts support this clonotype. A clone one base away is much larger, so this may be a read error. This sequence joins TRBV7-9 and TRBJ2-7, with TRBD1 identical over 10 bases. Germline CDR1 SEHNR, CDR2 FQNEAQ (reference sequence). V dropped 5 bases and J dropped 9; count of bases not matched to a gene: 13. The CDR3 runs to 15 residues. The CDR3 sequence is CASSPDRGRSDGQYF. The CDR3 nucleotides read TGTGCCAGCAGCCCTGACAGGGGGCGCTCGGACGGGCAGTACTTC.

On this clonotype: At one end, the junction sequence differs from germline, possibly due to a read error. The gene calls are TRBV30 and TRBJ2-2; 7 positions match TRBD1. CDR1 and CDR2 (germline): GTSNPN, SVGIG (reference sequence). CDR3 length: 18 residues. CDR3 nucleotide sequence: TGTGCCTGGAGTGTAGGCTTTTCCGGGACAGCATTCACCGTGGAGCTGTTTTTT. Protein product: CAWSVGFSGTAFTVELFF.

Regarding this clonotype: In this CDR3 the conserved last residue, phenylalanine or tryptophan, is missing, so a read error is likely. It is unclear where the CDR3 begins or ends on the DNA, so no DNA is shown, and the CDR3 is as TCRdb lists it. V is TRBV12-3 or TRBV12-4 and J is TRBJ1-2; the DNA was not compared with TRBD1, the D call given in the table. The CDR3 is 12 amino acids in total, end residues counted. The CDR3 reads CASGTRAGGHTI.

In its sample, this clonotype was seen a few times. This may stem from a read error, because a much larger clone lies one nucleotide away. This sequence joins TRBV29-1 and TRBJ1-1; D gene uncertain. Trimming cost V 7 bases and J 9 bases, with 18 bases left between them. The V gene's germline CDR1 is SQVTM and CDR2 ANQGSEA. The CDR3 loop spans 12 amino acids. The CDR3: CSALPPVQKAFF. In nucleotides, the CDR3 is TGCAGCGCCCTTCCTCCAGTGCAGAAAGCTTTCTTT. The full variable domain, in which reference TRBV29-1 and TRBJ1-1 provide the parts outside the CDR3, is SAVISQKPSRDICQRGTSLTIQCQVDSQVTMMFWYRQQPGQSLTLIATANQGSEATYESGFVIDKFPISRPNLTFSTLTVSNMSPEDSSIYLCSALPPVQKAFFGQGTRLTVV.

A note on this clonotype: The CDR3 end shows no conserved phenylalanine or tryptophan, and so a read error is likely. This chain's CDR3 is CASSNPGGMKTQYI. The CDR3 nucleotides read TGTGCCAGCAGTAACCCAGGGGGTATGAAGACCCAGTACATC. This chain uses TRBV28 with TRBJ2-5; TRBD1 matches at 7 bases. CDR1 is MDHEN and CDR2 is SYDVKM in the germline V gene. With V trimmed by 5 bases and J by 6 bases, 9 bases remained unmatched. The CDR3 sequence is 14 residues long.

In the case of this clonotype: The CDR3 end shows no conserved phenylalanine or tryptophan, and so a read error is likely. J is TRBJ1-5 and V is TRBV28; maybe TRBD1 (6 bases). Germline CDR1 MDHEN, CDR2 SYDVKM. The CDR3 has 15 amino acids. The V and J ends lost 3 bases and 3 bases respectively, with 12 bases between them. DNA for the CDR3: TGTGCCAGCAGTTTTCCCTGGGGACACAATCAGCCCCAGCATCTT. This codes for CASSFPWGHNQPQHL.

Details on this clonotype: At one boundary the junction diverges from the germline segment, which might be a read error. The rearrangement links TRBV28 to TRBJ2-3, with D unresolved. This CDR3 comprises 14 residues. The germline V gene encodes CDR1 MDHEN and CDR2 SYDVKM. CDR3 amino acids: CAISLKAGRWAQYF. The CDR3 coding sequence is TGTGCCATCAGTTTAAAGGCAGGTCGGTGGGCGCAGTATTTT.

With respect to this clonotype: The conserved final phenylalanine or tryptophan is absent from the CDR3, which likely points to a read error. The DNA is left out, because the CDR3 cannot be placed on it with certainty; the CDR3 is given as TCRdb lists it. The CDR3 here is CANSQDRGDRVTFL. The V and J genes are TRBV4-2 and TRBJ2-1; the table's D call TRBD1 went unverified against the DNA. CDR1 is LGHNA and CDR2 is YNFKEQ in the germline V gene. The CDR3 is 14 residues long, ends included.

This chain connects TRBV7-6 to TRBJ2-1; TRBD2 agrees at 12 bases. CDR1 SGHVS and CDR2 FNYEAQ come from the germline V gene. The length of the CDR3 is 16 residues. Trimming at V came to 0 bases and at J to 7 bases, leaving 4 bases not matched to a gene. As DNA, the CDR3 is TGTGCCAGCAGCTTAGCCGGGACTAGCGGGTCGAATGAGCAGTTCTTC. Protein product: CASSLAGTSGSNEQFF.

As to this clonotype: A read error may account for a junction end that differs from germline. The CDR3 region has the DNA TGCGGCGTTCTTACTGGGACAGGGAACACTGAAGCTTTCTTT. Translated: CGVLTGTGNTEAFF. This chain connects TRBV29-1 to TRBJ1-1; 8 bases are a match to TRBD1. The CDR3 loop spans 14 amino acids. Germline V CDR1 and CDR2: SQVTM, ANQGSEA.

Comments on this clonotype: Germline is not matched at one junction end, which may reflect a read error. The CDR3 region is CAGSVTGGAGGELFF. In nucleotides, the CDR3 is TGCGCCGGCAGCGTCACAGGGGGCGCGGGCGGGGAGCTGTTTTTT. The chain combines TRBV5-1 with TRBJ2-2, with TRBD1 identical over 9 bases. The germline CDR1 and CDR2 sequences are SGHRS and YFSETQ. The CDR3 contains 15 residues.

A note on this clonotype: Germline and junction disagree at one end, which may indicate a read error. This chain joins TRBV28 and TRBJ2-1; TRBD2 matches at 8 bases. CDR1 and CDR2 (germline): MDHEN, SYDVKM. This CDR3 has 19 residues. CDR3 in amino acids: CASGFLAGLLKGANNEQFF. CDR3 in DNA: TGTGCCAGCGGTTTCCTAGCGGGCTTACTAAAAGGGGCTAACAATGAGCAGTTCTTT.

This clonotype was found many times. The chain recombines TRBV7-8 with TRBJ1-4; TRBD1 is a possible D gene (5 bases). CDR1 is SGHVS and CDR2 is FQNEAQ in the germline V gene. V lost 5 bases to trimming and J lost 4 bases, with 14 bases between them. The CDR3 has 15 residues. CDR3 nucleotides: TGTGCCAGCAGCAGCCGGGACGGACGTAATGAAAAACTGTTTTTT. It translates to CASSSRDGRNEKLFF.

As for this clonotype: At one of its ends the junction is not consistent with the germline gene, which may arise from a read error. The rearrangement uses TRBV11-2 and TRBJ2-3; 7 nucleotides align to TRBD1. Germline V gene data show CDR1 as SGHAT and CDR2 as FQNNGV. The CDR3 totals 16 residues. CDR3 in amino acids: CDSSRRTGVGTDTQYF. The DNA of the CDR3 is TGTGACAGCAGCCGGAGGACAGGTGTAGGCACAGATACGCAGTATTTT.

The genes are TRBV2 and TRBJ2-3; D not resolved. V lost 4 bases and J 2 bases, leaving 4 bases between the germline ends. Germline V lookup: CDR1 SNHLY, CDR2 FYNNEI. This CDR3 contains 12 residues. CDR3: CASSGYTDTQYF. The CDR3 bases are TGTGCCAGCAGTGGGTACACAGATACGCAGTATTTT.

Concerning this clonotype: A clone one base away is much larger, so this may be a read error. The chain links TRBV4-2 to TRBJ2-1, with D possibly TRBD2 on 6 matching bases. This CDR3 comprises 15 residues. The germline gives CDR1 LGHNA, CDR2 YNFKEQ. CDR3 sequence (DNA): TGTGCCAGCAGCCACCCAGAGCGGGTCTACGATGAGCAGTTCTTC. It yields the protein CASSHPERVYDEQFF.

For this clonotype: One end of the junction does not line up with germline, which may come from a read error. This chain uses TRBV11-2 with TRBJ2-1; D possibly corresponds to TRBD2 (6 bases). This CDR3 is built from 15 residues. Germline V gives CDR1 SGHAT, CDR2 FQNNGV. CDR3 nucleotides: TGCGCCAGCGGGCGGGGACTGAACTCCCACAATGAGCAGTTATTC. Protein product: CASGRGLNSHNEQLF.

This clonotype is a singleton in its sample. This chain joins TRBV6-2 or TRBV6-3 and TRBJ2-1; 8 nucleotides match TRBD1. Unmatched junction bases numbered 13, after V lost 7 bases and J lost 8 bases. CDR1 and CDR2 (germline): MNHEY, SVGEGT. This CDR3 comprises 15 residues. The CDR3 region has the DNA TGTGCCAGCACCTTTCGACAGGGGCGGAACTATGAGCAGTTCTTC. Amino acids: CASTFRQGRNYEQFF.